This T cell receptor (beta chain) appears in the sequencing data of a study of blood T cell repertoires in COVID-19. Authors' analysis steps: Estimation of nucleated cell counts relied on the amplification of reference gene primers. Profiled with immunoSEQ multiplex PCR; TCRdb holds only in-frame clones, not every one. That table supplies the V and J calls and clone size; D and trimming were determined from the DNA. The data hold under 120,000 clones, with less than 85% observed a single time. Per germline, CDR1 MNHEY and CDR2 SVGAGI. The CDR3 consists of 15 residues. Trimming removed 6 bases at V and 0 bases at J, with 12 bases between.

This chain uses TRBV6-5 with TRBJ1-3, with D unresolved. The source material was peripheral blood. The origin of this receptor is an older man with active or convalescent COVID-19. DNA for the CDR3: TGTGCCAGCAGCCGAGAGCGGAACTCTGGAAACACCATATATTTT. This sequence encodes CASSRERNSGNTIYF.